This T cell receptor beta chain was identified during a study of blood T cell repertoires in COVID-19. This table comes from immunoSEQ multiplex PCR, and its TCRdb copy is limited to in-frame clones, with some not included. The sample includes under 100,000 clones, more than 75% of them seen just once. Germline V gene sequence: CDR1 SQVTM, CDR2 ANQGSEA. This CDR3 region has 13 residues. Losses at the gene ends were 3 bases for V and 6 bases for J; bases not matched to a gene: 5. The receptor was isolated from a human donor in a cohort sampled during active COVID-19. Sequences were obtained from peripheral blood. J is TRBJ2-3 and V is TRBV29-1; 8 positions match TRBD1. This chain's CDR3 is CSVEGQDLDTQYF. As DNA, the CDR3 is TGCAGCGTTGAGGGACAGGACCTCGATACGCAGTATTTT.